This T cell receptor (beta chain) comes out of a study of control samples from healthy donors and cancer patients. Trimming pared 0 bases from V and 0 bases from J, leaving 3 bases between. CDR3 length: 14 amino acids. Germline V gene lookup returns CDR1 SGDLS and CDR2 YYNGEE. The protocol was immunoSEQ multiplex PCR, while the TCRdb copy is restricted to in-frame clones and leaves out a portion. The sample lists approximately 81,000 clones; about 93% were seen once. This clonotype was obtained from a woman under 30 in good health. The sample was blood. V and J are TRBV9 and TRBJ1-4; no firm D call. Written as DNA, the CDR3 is TGTGCCAGCAGCGTAGACGCAACTAATGAAAAACTGTTTTTT. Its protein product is CASSVDATNEKLFF.